Below, 20 T cell receptor beta chains from the same sample are listed, as sequenced in a study of vaccination and CD4 T cells after COVID-19. Treatment given: roughly 10-day PBMC culture with coronavirus spike peptide pools or control peptides (ViraFEST assay). An Oncomine TCR Beta short-read assay was used to sequence the DNA from cultured CD4+ T cells. One entry per CDR3 protein results from TCRdb running MiXCR on the PCR reads. The top ten clones hold roughly 14% of a sample with some 11,000 distinct CDR3 sequences, 20% to 25% of them seen once. Their recognized antigens are unknown. The sequencing here drew on CD4+ T cells from blood, cultured in vitro, taken before SARS-CoV-2 vaccination. These receptors came from a human donor who received a COVID-19 vaccine.

This chain uses TRBV6-5 with TRBJ1-2; no clear D gene. The V end lost 2 bases, the J end lost 1 base, and 14 bases lay between the germline ends. The germline V gene has CDR1 MNHEY and CDR2 SVGAGI. This CDR3 contains 16 residues. CDR3 DNA: TGTGCCAGCAGTTACCGATACGACCGACTTAACTATGGCTACACCTTC. Amino acids: CASSYRYDRLNYGYTF.

The chain joins TRBV2 to TRBJ1-5; D is possibly TRBD1 (5 bases). This CDR3 region has 18 residues. The ends were cut back, 0 bases at V and 0 bases at J, with 15 bases in the middle. Looked up from germline, CDR1 is SNHLY and CDR2 is FYNNEI. CDR3 in DNA: TGTGCCAGCAGTGAAGCTTGGGCAGGGAGTAATAGCAATCAGCCCCAGCATTTT. Translation: CASSEAWAGSNSNQPQHF.

V is TRBV10-1 and J is TRBJ2-3; 8 nucleotides align to TRBD1. The CDR3 totals 14 residues. Per the germline V gene, CDR1 is WNHNN and CDR2 is SYGVQD (reference sequence). V was pared by 3 bases and J by 4 bases, with 3 bases of the junction left unmatched. The CDR3 reads CASSDRGRADTQYF. CDR3 nucleotide sequence: TGCGCCAGCAGTGACAGGGGGCGGGCAGATACGCAGTATTTT.

The rearrangement links TRBV11-2 to TRBJ2-7, with a weak D call TRBD2 (5 bases). Germline-derived CDR1 and CDR2 are SGHAT and FQNNGV. The CDR3 runs 15 residues. V was cut by 5 bases and J by 3 bases, with 17 bases left in between. This chain's CDR3 is CASSPTFSRGYEQYF. The CDR3 nucleotides are TGTGCCAGCAGCCCAACCTTTTCACGGGGCTACGAGCAGTACTTC.

The chain combines TRBV30 with TRBJ1-1; no clear D gene. The germline V gene has CDR1 GTSNPN and CDR2 SVGIG (reference sequence). The CDR3 is 14 residues long. The V gene lost 4 bases and the J gene lost 7 bases, with 19 bases spanning the gap. DNA of the CDR3: TGTGCCTGGAAATTTGGGTCCTCCGGCGGTGAAGCTTTCTTT. Amino acid sequence: CAWKFGSSGGEAFF.

This clonotype was observed a handful of times. The chain uses TRBV5-4 and TRBJ1-1; 8 nucleotides agree with TRBD1. V trimming: 4 bases; J trimming: 0 bases; junction bases outside the gene matches: 2. The CDR3 is 14 amino acids. From germline, CDR1 is SGHNT and CDR2 YYREEE (reference sequence). CDR3 loop: CASSRQGMNTEAFF. CDR3 DNA: TGTGCCAGCAGCCGACAGGGGATGAACACTGAAGCTTTCTTT.

This chain joins TRBV6-5 and TRBJ2-1; D gene unclear. Trimming shortened V by 0 bases and J by 10 bases, and 13 bases separated the two germline ends. This CDR3 comprises 14 residues. Germline CDR1 is MNHEY and CDR2 is SVGAGI. The CDR3 DNA reads TGTGCCAGCAGTTACTCGAGAGACCGCGAGGAGCAGTTCTTC. Residues: CASSYSRDREEQFF.

The chain uses TRBV25-1 and TRBJ2-3, with D possibly called TRBD1 or TRBD2 (5 bases each). V lost 8 bases to trimming and J lost 5 bases, with 14 bases between them. The germline CDR1 and CDR2 sequences are MGHDK and SYGVNS. This CDR3 spans 13 amino acids. The CDR3 nucleotides read TGTGCCAGCCAGACGACTGGGGGAGATACGCAGTATTTT. Its translation: CASQTTGGDTQYF.

Only a few counts were recorded for this clonotype. The chain has TRBV4-1 and TRBJ1-2; 7 bases line up with TRBD1. This CDR3 contains 16 residues. V lost 0 bases and J lost 5; bases outside the gene matches: 9. From germline, CDR1 is MGHRA and CDR2 YSYEKL. CDR3 nucleotide sequence: TGCGCCAGCAGCCAAGAGGGGAGGGGGCAGAAGTATGGCTACACCTTC. Its protein is CASSQEGRGQKYGYTF.

In this sample, this clonotype turned up a few times. The genes are TRBV4-1 and TRBJ1-5; no clear D gene. V lost 2 bases and J 2 bases, leaving 13 bases between the germline ends. Germline CDR1 reads MGHRA; CDR2 reads YSYEKL. The CDR3 contains 16 residues. For the CDR3, the DNA is TGCGCCAGCAGCCAACAACCCCCCTTAGGCAATCAGCCCCAGCATTTT. Its protein product is CASSQQPPLGNQPQHF.

This clonotype has a handful of counts. This chain uses TRBV30 with TRBJ2-3, with 8 nucleotides matching TRBD1. Losses at the gene ends were 3 bases for V and 4 bases for J; bases not matched to a gene: 6. Germline V gene sequence: CDR1 GTSNPN, CDR2 SVGIG (reference sequence). This CDR3 is built from 14 residues. CDR3 sequence (DNA): TGTGCCTGGAGATACAGGGGGTTCGCAGATACGCAGTATTTT. Amino acid sequence: CAWRYRGFADTQYF.

This clonotype was observed a single time. The CDR3 DNA follows: TGTGCCAGCGGTACCGGGCCCCATAGCAATCAGCCCCAGCATTTT. Its translation: CASGTGPHSNQPQHF. This sequence joins TRBV27 and TRBJ1-5; no clear D. CDR3 length equals 15 residues. V was trimmed by 8 bases and J by 0 bases, leaving 14 bases between them. Germline assignment: CDR1 MNHEY and CDR2 SMNVEV (reference sequence).

This clonotype was counted a few times. This chain links TRBV5-7 with TRBJ1-4; tentative D call: TRBD1 (6 bases). TRBV5-7 is an ORF, and what it does is uncertain. The CDR3 is 13 amino acids. Trimming shortened V by 2 bases and J by 8 bases, and 10 bases separated the two germline ends. CDR3 bases: TGTGCCAGCAGCTTAACTACAGGGGAAAAACTGTTTTTT. Translation: CASSLTTGEKLFF.

The gene calls are TRBV25-1 and TRBJ2-5; perhaps TRBD2 as D (6 bases). Germline CDR1 is MGHDK and CDR2 is SYGVNS. The CDR3 spans 12 residues. The V gene lost 2 bases and the J gene lost 5 bases, with 6 bases spanning the gap. CDR3 coding DNA: TGTGCCAGCAGTGAAGGAGGGGAGACCCAGTACTTC. Translated: CASSEGGETQYF.

In its sample, this clonotype ranks as medium-sized. The chain couples TRBV7-2 to TRBJ1-2; no firm D call. The germline CDR1 and CDR2 sequences are SGHTA and FQGNSA. CDR3 length: 17 residues. Trimming left V 5 bases short and J 0 bases short, with 19 bases between. The CDR3 coding sequence is TGTGCCAGCAGCCGTATGGGGAGAGACGCAGCTAACTATGGCTACACCTTC. Translation: CASSRMGRDAANYGYTF.

The V call is TRBV24-1, the J call TRBJ1-6; D might be TRBD1 (5 bases). The CDR3 is 13 amino acids. With 4 bases removed from V and 8 bases from J, the gap between germline ends came to 8 bases. CDR1 is KGHDR and CDR2 is SFDVKD in the germline V gene. For the CDR3, the DNA is TGTGCCACCAGTGAACAGGATGATTCACCCCTCCACTTT. Translation: CATSEQDDSPLHF.

V gene TRBV30 combines with J gene TRBJ2-6; the match to TRBD1 covers 9 bases. V was clipped by 3 bases and J by 8 bases; unmatched bases: 14. CDR3 length: 17 residues. Germline V gene lookup returns CDR1 GTSNPN and CDR2 SVGIG (reference sequence). The DNA of the CDR3 is TGTGCCTGGAGGGGCTTCCGGGACAGGGCCGGGACCAACGTCCTGACTTTC. This gives the protein CAWRGFRDRAGTNVLTF.

By frequency in the sample, this clonotype is medium-sized. The rearrangement links TRBV20-1 to TRBJ1-2; TRBD1 might be the D (5 bases). The V and J ends lost 5 bases and 5 bases respectively, with 18 bases between them. In germline, CDR1 is DFQATT, CDR2 SNEGSKA (reference sequence). This CDR3 is 14 amino acids long. The CDR3 nucleotides read TGCAGTGCTGAGCTAATATCCGGGGGGTATGGCTACACCTTC. Protein: CSAELISGGYGYTF.

In DNA form, the CDR3 reads TGTGCCAGTAGTACCGGGACAGGGAGGGCAGATACGCAGTATTTT. Its protein product is CASSTGTGRADTQYF. The rearrangement joins TRBV19 to TRBJ2-3; 9 bases agree with TRBD1. Germline CDR1 reads LNHDA; CDR2 reads SQIVND (reference sequence). The CDR3 has 15 residues. J was trimmed by 4 bases and V by 4 bases; bases with no gene match: 6. Full variable domain (rest looked up from reference TRBV19 and TRBJ2-3): DGGITQSPKYLFRKEGQNVTLSCEQNLNHDAMYWYRQDPGQGLRLIYYSQIVNDFQKGDIAEGYSVSREKKESFPLTVTSAQKNPTAFYLCASSTGTGRADTQYFGPGTRLTVL.

This clonotype was seen more than once but under ten times. The chain recombines TRBV11-2 with TRBJ2-7, with TRBD1 matching over 7 bases. V lost 5 bases to trimming and J lost 0 bases; unmatched junction nucleotides: 4. The CDR3 is made up of 14 amino acids. Germline V gene lookup returns CDR1 SGHAT and CDR2 FQNNGV. CDR3 in DNA: TGTGCCAGCAGCCCTCGGGACAGCTCCTACGAGCAGTACTTC. This gives the protein CASSPRDSSYEQYF. Drawing the rest from reference TRBV11-2 and TRBJ2-7, the complete variable domain is EAGVAQSPRYKIIEKRQSVAFWCNPISGHATLYWYQQILGQGPKLLIQFQNNGVVDDSQLPKDRFSAERLKGVDSTLKIQPAKLEDSAVYLCASSPRDSSYEQYFGPGTRLTVT.